Sequencing of this T cell receptor beta chain was carried out in a study of T-cell memory formation after mild COVID-19. Findings and limits, study-wide: CD4+ contracting clones were mainly CM and EM; CD8+ ones, EMRA.

This clonotype turned up a few times. Its antigen remains unidentified. CDR1 and CDR2 from the germline V gene are SGHRS and YFSETQ. The CDR3 consists of 15 residues. V gave up 4 bases and J gave up 2 bases, with 15 bases separating them. TCRdb independently ran MiXCR on the 5' RACE reads; one entry per CDR3 protein. The sample carries 550,000 to 700,000 distinct CDR3 sequences, roughly 18% recorded once. The sequence derives from an adult woman who had mild COVID-19 (a few samples of this study predate the infection). Cell type and time point are not known. Sequencing was done on a sample of PBMCs or a T cell subset sorted from them (not recorded which). The gene calls are TRBV5-1 and TRBJ1-2, with a weak D call TRBD1 (5 bases). The CDR3 DNA sequence: TGCGCCAGCAGCGGAAGGGACGGATCGAACTATGGCTACACCTTC. Translation: CASSGRDGSNYGYTF.